This T cell receptor (beta chain) was retrieved from a study of blood T cell repertoires in COVID-19. Germline lookup yields CDR1 MGHDK and CDR2 SYGVNS. CDR3 size: 14 residues. The V end lost 3 bases, the J end lost 9 bases, and 12 bases lay between the germline ends. Methods used by the authors: Counts of nucleated cells, estimated from reference gene primer amplification, were obtained. Produced via immunoSEQ multiplex PCR; TCRdb's table is partial and in-frame only. That table furnishes V, J and clone size, whereas the DNA furnished D and trimming. The data contain under 350,000 clones, 75% to 90% of them singletons.

The chain carries TRBV25-1 and TRBJ1-6; possible D gene TRBD1, 6 bases. The sample was peripheral blood. The receptor was isolated from a man aged 35 to 55 with acute or convalescent COVID-19. CDR3: CASSETQTGSPLHF. The DNA of the CDR3 is TGTGCCAGCAGTGAGACCCAGACAGGTTCACCCCTCCACTTT.